The following is a T cell receptor (beta chain) sequence with its context. The CDR3 consists of 15 residues. Germline CDR1 is SGHRS and CDR2 is YFSETQ. V lost 5 bases, J lost 2 bases, and 16 bases lay in between. This specimen belongs to a study of blood T cell repertoires in COVID-19. Study information: PBMCs, B-cell-depleted T cells, or T cells were the source of the cDNA or gDNA that made up the material.

Clones were read by immunoSEQ multiplex PCR, and TCRdb kept only the in-frame ones, dropping some. This table holds 200,000 to 250,000 clones, over 70% found once. The J gene is TRBJ2-5, the V gene TRBV5-1; weak D call: TRBD1 (6 bases). This receptor was identified in a woman aged 70-85 years with acute or convalescent COVID-19. The sample taken for sequencing was peripheral blood. The CDR3 region is CASRRGTDGQETQYF. CDR3 nucleotides: TGCGCCAGCAGGAGGGGGACGGATGGTCAAGAGACCCAGTACTTC.